This T cell receptor (beta chain) was sequenced for a study of blood T cell repertoires in COVID-19. The wider study: The study drew acute and convalescent COVID-19 samples from the United States, Italy and Spain. Nucleic acid was either cDNA or gDNA, and it came from T cells, B-cell-depleted T cells, or PBMCs.

This clone has more than one count but fewer than ten. V was trimmed by 6 bases and J by 11 bases, leaving 17 bases between them. Per the germline V gene, CDR1 is LGHNT and CDR2 is FRNRAP. The CDR3 sequence is 13 residues long. Source study methods: Using reference gene primer amplification, nucleated cell counts were estimated. Using immunoSEQ multiplex PCR, the repertoire was profiled, and TCRdb retains in-frame clones only, with some absent. From that table come the V and J calls and clone size; the DNA was used to work out D and trimming. The sample holds a few hundred thousand clones, roughly 84% seen once.

Sequencing was carried out using peripheral blood. The chain recombines TRBV12-5 with TRBJ1-5, with D possibly being TRBD1 (6 bases). This TCR was recovered from a man in his forties or fifties who had recovered from COVID-19. CDR3 sequence (DNA): TGTGCTAGTGGAGATTCTCCGCCAGGGGCCCAGCATTTT. As protein: CASGDSPPGAQHF. The variable domain in full, completed from reference TRBV12-5 and TRBJ1-5, reads DARVTQTPRHKVTEMGQEVTMRCQPILGHNTVFWYRQTMMQGLELLAYFRNRAPLDDSGMPKDRFSAEMPDATLATLKIQPSEPRDSAVYFCASGDSPPGAQHFGDGTRLSIL.